This TCR beta chain was sequenced in a study of blood T cell repertoires in COVID-19. Original processing methods: Reference gene primer amplification gave estimated nucleated cell counts. Assay: immunoSEQ multiplex PCR; the TCRdb copy retains only in-frame clones and omits some. The V and J calls and clone size were taken over from that table, and D and trimming were inferred from the DNA. The sample shows about 34,000 clones, 91% of them seen only once. Germline V gives CDR1 LNHNV, CDR2 YYDKDF (reference sequence). V was cut by 0 bases and J by 11 bases, with 5 bases left in between. The CDR3 sequence is 12 residues long.

The sequence came from an elderly woman with acute or convalescent COVID-19. Sequenced: peripheral blood. The chain carries TRBV15 and TRBJ1-6; D gene unclear. The CDR3 loop is CATSRDHPPLHF. In nucleotides, the CDR3 is TGTGCCACCAGCAGAGATCATCCACCCCTCCACTTT.